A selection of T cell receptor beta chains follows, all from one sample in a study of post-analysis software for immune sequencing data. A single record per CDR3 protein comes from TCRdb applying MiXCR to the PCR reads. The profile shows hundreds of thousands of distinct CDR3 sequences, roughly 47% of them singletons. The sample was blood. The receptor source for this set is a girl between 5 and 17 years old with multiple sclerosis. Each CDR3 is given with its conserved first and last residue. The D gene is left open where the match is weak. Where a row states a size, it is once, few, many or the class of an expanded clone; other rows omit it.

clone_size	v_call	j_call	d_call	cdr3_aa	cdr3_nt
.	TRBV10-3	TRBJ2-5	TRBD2	CAISEAEAGAGETQYF	TGTGCCATCAGTGAGGCCGAAGCGGGAGCCGGTGAGACCCAGTACTTC
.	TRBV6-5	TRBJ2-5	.	CASSRGPGGTQYF	TGTGCCAGCAGCCGGGGCCCCGGAGGGACCCAGTACTTC
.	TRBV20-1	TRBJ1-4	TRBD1	CSARTGGSTNEKLFF	TGCAGTGCAAGGACAGGGGGCAGTACTAATGAAAAACTGTTTTTT
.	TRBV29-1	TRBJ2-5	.	CSVEDQEGPRLEQYF	TGCAGCGTTGAAGATCAGGAGGGACCTCGGCTAGAGCAGTACTTC
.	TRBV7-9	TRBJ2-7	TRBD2	CASSDQGLAGGISYEQYF	TGTGCCAGCAGCGACCAGGGACTAGCGGGAGGAATCTCCTACGAGCAGTACTTC
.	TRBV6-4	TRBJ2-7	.	CASSDSKVEGPPYEQYF	TGTGCCAGCAGTGACTCGAAGGTGGAGGGCCCCCCCTACGAGCAGTACTTC
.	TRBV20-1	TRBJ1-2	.	CSARPPGGYTF	TGCAGTGCTAGACCTCCCGGCGGCTACACCTTC
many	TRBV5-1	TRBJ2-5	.	CASSLDDTYQETQYF	TGCGCCAGCAGCTTAGACGACACGTACCAAGAGACCCAGTACTTC
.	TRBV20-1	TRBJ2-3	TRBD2	CSARPGLAGPGERQYF	TGCAGTGCTAGACCGGGACTAGCGGGCCCAGGGGAAAGGCAGTATTTT
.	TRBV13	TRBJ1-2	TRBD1	CASRDRGGYGYTF	TGTGCCAGCAGGGACAGGGGAGGGTATGGCTACACCTTC
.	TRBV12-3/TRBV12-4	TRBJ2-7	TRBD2	CASSFPPGLAGGAGYNEQYF	TGTGCCAGCAGTTTCCCGCCGGGGCTAGCGGGGGGCGCTGGCTACAATGAGCAGTACTTC
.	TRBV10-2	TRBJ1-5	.	CASNPNRDQPQHF	TGCGCCAGCAACCCGAATCGGGATCAGCCCCAGCATTTT
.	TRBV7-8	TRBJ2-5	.	CASSLEREETRYF	TGTGCCAGTAGCTTAGAAAGGGAAGAGACCCGGTACTTC
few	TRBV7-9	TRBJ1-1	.	CASTAGVMNTEAFF	TGTGCCAGCACGGCAGGGGTTATGAACACTGAAGCTTTCTTT
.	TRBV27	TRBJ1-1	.	CASTRAGGRGTEAFF	TGTGCCAGCACCCGGGCCGGGGGGCGAGGGACTGAAGCTTTCTTT
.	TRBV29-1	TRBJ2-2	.	CSVEVYRSGELFF	TGCAGCGTTGAAGTATACAGAAGCGGGGAGCTGTTTTTT
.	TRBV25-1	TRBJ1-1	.	CASSDWGDTEAFF	TGTGCCAGCAGTGATTGGGGGGACACTGAAGCTTTCTTT
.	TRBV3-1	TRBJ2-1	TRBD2	CASGTSGRAGNEQFF	TGTGCCAGCGGGACTAGCGGGAGGGCCGGTAATGAGCAGTTCTTC
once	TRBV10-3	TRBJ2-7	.	CAISEKSSNRQTYEQYF	TGTGCCATCAGTGAGAAGTCGTCTAACCGACAAACCTACGAGCAGTACTTC
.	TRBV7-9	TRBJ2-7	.	CASSPTLPYEQYF	TGTGCCAGCAGCCCGACGTTGCCCTACGAGCAGTACTTC
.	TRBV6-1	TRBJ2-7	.	CASRRGDRLYEQYF	TGTGCCAGCAGGAGGGGGGACCGACTCTACGAGCAGTACTTC
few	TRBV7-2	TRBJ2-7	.	CASSWATENEQYF	TGTGCCAGCAGCTGGGCCACCGAGAACGAGCAGTACTTC
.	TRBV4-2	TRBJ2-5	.	CASSQVITGPKYF	TGTGCCAGCAGCCAAGTTATTACGGGGCCCAAGTACTTC
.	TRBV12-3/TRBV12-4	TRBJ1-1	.	CASSPRTMNTEAFF	TGTGCCAGCAGTCCTCGGACAATGAACACTGAAGCTTTCTTT
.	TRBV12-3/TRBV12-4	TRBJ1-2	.	CASSFTGPSNYGYTF	TGTGCCAGCAGTTTTACAGGACCCTCTAACTATGGCTACACCTTC
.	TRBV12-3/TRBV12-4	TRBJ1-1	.	CASRLGVNTEAFF	TGTGCCAGCAGGCTAGGGGTGAACACTGAAGCTTTCTTT
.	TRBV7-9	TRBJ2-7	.	CASIPEGGKAYEQYF	TGTGCCAGCATCCCCGAGGGGGGGAAGGCCTACGAGCAGTACTTC
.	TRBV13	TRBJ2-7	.	CASSRGWEDGSEQYF	TGTGCCAGCAGCAGAGGGTGGGAGGACGGAAGCGAGCAGTACTTC
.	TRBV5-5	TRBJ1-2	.	CASSSTSGYYGYTF	TGTGCCAGCAGCTCTACCTCAGGGTACTATGGCTACACCTTC
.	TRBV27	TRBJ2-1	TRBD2	CASSINAPGLGNEQFF	TGTGCCAGCAGTATCAACGCACCGGGACTAGGGAATGAGCAGTTCTTC
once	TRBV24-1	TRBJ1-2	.	CATSDLKVLFGYTF	TGTGCCACCAGTGATCTTAAAGTTTTATTTGGCTACACCTTC
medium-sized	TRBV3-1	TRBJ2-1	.	CASSQDGLAGYNEQFF	TGTGCCAGCAGCCAAGATGGCCTAGCTGGCTACAATGAGCAGTTCTTC
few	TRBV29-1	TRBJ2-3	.	CSAAPSTDTQYF	TGCAGCGCCGCCCCTAGCACAGATACGCAGTATTTT
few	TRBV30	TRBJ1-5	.	CAWSEGGLNQPQHF	TGTGCCTGGAGTGAAGGGGGGCTCAATCAGCCCCAGCATTTT
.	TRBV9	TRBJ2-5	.	CASSVLPQAQETQYF	TGTGCCAGCAGCGTTTTACCCCAGGCGCAAGAGACCCAGTACTTC
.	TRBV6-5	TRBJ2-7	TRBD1	CASTPTGGPYEQYF	TGTGCCAGCACCCCGACAGGGGGCCCCTACGAGCAGTACTTC
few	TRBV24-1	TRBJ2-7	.	CATSERYRRGEQYF	TGTGCCACCAGTGAACGTTACAGGAGGGGCGAGCAGTACTTC
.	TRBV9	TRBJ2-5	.	CASNSVGDTKTQYF	TGTGCCAGCAACTCGGTGGGGGACACGAAGACCCAGTACTTC
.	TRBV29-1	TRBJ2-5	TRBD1	CSVVGLQGAWETQYF	TGCAGCGTTGTGGGCCTCCAGGGGGCCTGGGAGACCCAGTACTTC
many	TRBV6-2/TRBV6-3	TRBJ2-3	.	CASSRLEVGDTQYF	TGTGCCAGCAGTCGCCTTGAGGTGGGAGATACGCAGTATTTT
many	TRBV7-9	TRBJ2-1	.	CASSLVYEQFF	TGTGCCAGCAGTTTAGTATATGAGCAGTTCTTC
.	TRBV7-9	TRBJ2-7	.	CASSSTRPYEQYF	TGTGCCAGCAGCTCTACTCGCCCCTACGAGCAGTACTTC
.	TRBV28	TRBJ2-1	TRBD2	CASSFKAGSSYNEQFF	TGTGCCAGCAGTTTTAAAGCGGGAAGCTCCTACAATGAGCAGTTCTTC
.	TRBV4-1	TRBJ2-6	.	CASSQDWVAGANVLTF	TGCGCCAGCAGCCAAGACTGGGTGGCTGGGGCCAACGTCCTGACTTTC
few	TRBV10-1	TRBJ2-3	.	CASSGAGYKTDTQYF	TGCGCCAGCAGCGGGGCGGGGTACAAAACAGATACGCAGTATTTT
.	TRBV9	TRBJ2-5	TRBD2	CASSGSLAGETQYF	TGTGCCAGCAGCGGATCACTAGCGGGAGAGACCCAGTACTTC
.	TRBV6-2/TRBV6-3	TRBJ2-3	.	CASSYSTLGRRGTDTQYF	TGTGCCAGCAGTTACTCGACGTTGGGGCGCCGAGGCACAGATACGCAGTATTTT
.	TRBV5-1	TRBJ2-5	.	CASSPGIIKTQYF	TGCGCCAGCAGCCCGGGTATTATCAAGACCCAGTACTTC
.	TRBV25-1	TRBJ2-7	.	CASSDQGRRQYF	TGTGCCAGCAGTGATCAGGGAAGGAGGCAGTACTTC
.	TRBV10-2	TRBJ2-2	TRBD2	CASSSPSGTTGELFF	TGCGCCAGCAGTTCCCCTAGCGGAACCACCGGGGAGCTGTTTTTT
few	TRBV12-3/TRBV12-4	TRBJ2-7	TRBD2	CASSFSGAYEQYF	TGTGCCAGCAGTTTTAGCGGGGCCTACGAGCAGTACTTC
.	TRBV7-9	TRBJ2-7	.	CATTGGAPYEQYF	TGTGCCACGACCGGCGGGGCCCCCTACGAGCAGTACTTC